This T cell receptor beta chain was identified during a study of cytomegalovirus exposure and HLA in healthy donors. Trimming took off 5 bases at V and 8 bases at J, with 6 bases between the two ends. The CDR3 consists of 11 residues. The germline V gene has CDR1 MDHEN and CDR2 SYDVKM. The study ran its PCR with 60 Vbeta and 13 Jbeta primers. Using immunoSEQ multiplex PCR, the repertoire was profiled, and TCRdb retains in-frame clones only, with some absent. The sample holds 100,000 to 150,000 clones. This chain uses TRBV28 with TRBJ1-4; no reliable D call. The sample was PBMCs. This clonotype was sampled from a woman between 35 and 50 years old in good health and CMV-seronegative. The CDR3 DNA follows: TGTGCCAGCAGTGGACTCGAAAAACTGTTTTTT. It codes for CASSGLEKLFF.